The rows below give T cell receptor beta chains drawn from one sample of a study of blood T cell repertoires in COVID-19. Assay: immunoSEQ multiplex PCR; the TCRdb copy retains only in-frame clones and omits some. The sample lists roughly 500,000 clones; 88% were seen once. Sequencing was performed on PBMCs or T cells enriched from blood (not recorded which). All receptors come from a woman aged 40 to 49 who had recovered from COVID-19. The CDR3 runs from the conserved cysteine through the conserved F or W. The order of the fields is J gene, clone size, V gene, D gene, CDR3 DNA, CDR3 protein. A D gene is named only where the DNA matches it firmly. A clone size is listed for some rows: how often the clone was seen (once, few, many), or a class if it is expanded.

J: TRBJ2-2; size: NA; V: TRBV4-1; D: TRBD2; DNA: TGCGCCAGCAGCCAAGGTCTAGCGGGAGGGCCTGCCGGGGAGCTGTTTTTT; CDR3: CASSQGLAGGPAGELFF
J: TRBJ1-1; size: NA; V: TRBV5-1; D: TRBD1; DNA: TGCGCCAGCAGCCCGGACAGGGGTGGCACTGAAGCTTTCTTT; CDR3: CASSPDRGGTEAFF
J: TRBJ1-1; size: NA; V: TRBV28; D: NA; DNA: TGTGCCAGCAGCAATTATGGACAGTACACTGAAGCTTTCTTT; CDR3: CASSNYGQYTEAFF
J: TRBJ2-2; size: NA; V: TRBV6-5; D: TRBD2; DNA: TGTGCCAGCGGCCCGGGACTAGCGATCGGGGAGCTGTTTTTT; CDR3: CASGPGLAIGELFF
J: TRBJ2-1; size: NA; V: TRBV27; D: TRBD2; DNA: TGTGCCAGCAGTTTAGAGCGGGAGGGGAACAATGAGCAGTTCTTC; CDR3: CASSLEREGNNEQFF
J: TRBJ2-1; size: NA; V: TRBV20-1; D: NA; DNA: TGCAGTGCTAGAGAGGTCCAGGAGCAGTTCTTC; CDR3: CSAREVQEQFF
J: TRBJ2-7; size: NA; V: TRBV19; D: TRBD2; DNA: TGTGCCAGTAGTAGGGGACTAGCGGGAGGGCCTTCGTCCTACGAGCAGTACTTC; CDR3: CASSRGLAGGPSSYEQYF
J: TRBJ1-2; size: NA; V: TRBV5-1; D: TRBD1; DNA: TGCGCCAGCAGCCCAGGGACAGGGTATGGCTACACCTTC; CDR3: CASSPGTGYGYTF
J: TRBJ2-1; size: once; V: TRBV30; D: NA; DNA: TGTGCCTGGGCGGACAGATCCTACAATGAGCAGTTCTTC; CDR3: CAWADRSYNEQFF
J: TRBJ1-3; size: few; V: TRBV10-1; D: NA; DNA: TGCGCCAGCAGTGACGGACAGTTTGGAAACACCATATATTTT; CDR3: CASSDGQFGNTIYF
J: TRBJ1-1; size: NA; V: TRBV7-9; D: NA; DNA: TGTGCCAGCAGCTTAGGTATTTCGGAGAGAGCTTTCTTT; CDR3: CASSLGISERAFF
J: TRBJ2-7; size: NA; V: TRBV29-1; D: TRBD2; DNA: TGCAGCGTTGAAGATCCACTAGCGGGAGTCTCTGGGGAGCAGTACTTC; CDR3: CSVEDPLAGVSGEQYF
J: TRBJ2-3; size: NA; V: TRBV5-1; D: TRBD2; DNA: TGCGCCAGCAGCTTGCTCCCTAGCGGCACCACAGATACGCAGTATTTT; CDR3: CASSLLPSGTTDTQYF
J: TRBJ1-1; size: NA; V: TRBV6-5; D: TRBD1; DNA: TGTGCCAGCAGTAGGACAGGGGGTAACACTGAAGCTTTCTTT; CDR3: CASSRTGGNTEAFF
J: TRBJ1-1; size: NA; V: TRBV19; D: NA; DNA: TGTGCCAGTATCAAGATTGCAGGGTACAACACTGAAGCTTTCTTT; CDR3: CASIKIAGYNTEAFF
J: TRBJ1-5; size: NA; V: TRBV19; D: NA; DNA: TGTGCCAGTAGTATACTCAGGGATAGCAATCAGCCCCAGCATTTT; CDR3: CASSILRDSNQPQHF
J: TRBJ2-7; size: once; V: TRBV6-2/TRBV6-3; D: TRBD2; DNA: TGTGCCAGCAGTTACCGACTAGCGGACTCCTACGAGCAGTACTTC; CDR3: CASSYRLADSYEQYF
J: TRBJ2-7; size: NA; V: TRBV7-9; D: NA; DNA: TGTGCCAGCAGCCCCGCTGGTCCGGGACTAGGGGGCGGAGAGCAGTACTTC; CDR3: CASSPAGPGLGGGEQYF
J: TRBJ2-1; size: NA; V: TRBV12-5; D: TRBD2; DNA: TGTGCTAGTGGCGTACATAGCGGGAGGGCCTACAATGAGCAGTTCTTC; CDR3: CASGVHSGRAYNEQFF
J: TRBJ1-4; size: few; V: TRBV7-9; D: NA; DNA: TGTGCCAGCAGCGTCCGGACAGCCTATAATGAAAAACTGTTTTTT; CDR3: CASSVRTAYNEKLFF
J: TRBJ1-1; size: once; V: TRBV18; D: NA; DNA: TGTGCCAGCTCACTCGTACCCGGGGTTCCCAACACTGAAGCTTTCTTT; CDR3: CASSLVPGVPNTEAFF
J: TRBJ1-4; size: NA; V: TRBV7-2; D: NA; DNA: TGTGCCAGCTCCCCTGTTCGGACAGCCGAAAAACTGTTTTTT; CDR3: CASSPVRTAEKLFF